Sequencing of this T cell receptor beta chain was carried out in a study of blood T cell repertoires in COVID-19. Study summary: Sample material is recorded as cDNA or gDNA derived from T cells, B-cell-depleted T cells, or PBMCs.

This CDR3 region has 16 residues. CDR1 and CDR2 (germline): MNHEY, SVGEGT. V lost 6 bases, J lost 3 bases, and 10 bases stayed unmatched. Measured with immunoSEQ multiplex PCR; TCRdb has only the in-frame clones, and not every one. Of 100,000 to 150,000 clones detected, nearly 70% appear once; the ten largest clones hold under 2.5%. This chain links TRBV6-2 or TRBV6-3 with TRBJ2-7; 11 bases are a match to TRBD1. Sequencing was done on a sample of peripheral blood. This clonotype was obtained from a woman between 65 and 79 years old with acute or convalescent COVID-19. The CDR3 nucleotides read TGTGCCAGCAGCGACCCTTCGGGACAGGGGGTCTACGAGCAGTACTTC. This translates into CASSDPSGQGVYEQYF.